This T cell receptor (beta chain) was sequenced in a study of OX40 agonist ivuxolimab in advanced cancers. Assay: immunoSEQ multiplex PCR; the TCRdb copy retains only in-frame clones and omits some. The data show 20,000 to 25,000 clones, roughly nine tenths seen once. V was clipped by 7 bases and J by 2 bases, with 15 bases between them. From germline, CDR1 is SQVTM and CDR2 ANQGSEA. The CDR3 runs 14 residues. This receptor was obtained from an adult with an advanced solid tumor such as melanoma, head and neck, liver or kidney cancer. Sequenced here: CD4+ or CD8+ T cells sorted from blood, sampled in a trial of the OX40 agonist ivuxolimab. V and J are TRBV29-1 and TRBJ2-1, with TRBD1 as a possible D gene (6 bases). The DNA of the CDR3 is TGCAGCGCAGAAGACAGGTCTACCTACAATGAGCAGTTCTTC. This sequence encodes CSAEDRSTYNEQFF.